The T cell receptor (beta chain) under discussion was sequenced for a study of blood T cell repertoires in COVID-19. Study in general: Acute-phase and convalescent COVID-19 samples originated in the United States, Italy and Spain. Sample material is recorded as cDNA or gDNA derived from T cells, B-cell-depleted T cells, or PBMCs.

Sequenced by immunoSEQ multiplex PCR; TCRdb stores in-frame clones only, minus some. The sample comprises 75,000 to 90,000 clones, 91% of which are singletons, and 1.9% rests with the top ten. The V end lost 3 bases, the J end lost 4 bases, and 9 bases lay between the germline ends. The CDR3 has 13 residues. CDR1 is MNHNS, CDR2 SASEGT, per germline. The receptor comes from a woman aged 50 to 60 in a cohort sampled during active COVID-19. This chain joins TRBV6-1 and TRBJ1-2; D not resolved. The material sequenced was peripheral blood. CDR3 protein: CASSDPRSYGYTF. The CDR3 coding sequence is TGTGCCAGCAGTGATCCCAGAAGCTATGGCTACACCTTC.